The 9 T cell receptor beta chains presented below share a single source sample, sequenced in a study of cytomegalovirus exposure and HLA in healthy donors. 13 Jbeta primers and 60 Vbeta primers were used for the PCR. Repertoires were generated with immunoSEQ multiplex PCR, while TCRdb's copy carries only in-frame clones and drops some. The data contain over 150,000 clones, about 80% of them singletons. Sequenced material: PBMCs. All receptors come from a boy aged 5-17 years in good health and CMV-seronegative.

The V and J genes are TRBV30 and TRBJ1-4; D is unclear. The CDR3 totals 17 residues. V was shortened by 2 bases and J by 4 bases, with 20 bases between the two germline ends. Germline V gives CDR1 GTSNPN, CDR2 SVGIG (reference sequence). The CDR3 sequence: CAWSLTPRSNLNEKLFF. CDR3 coding DNA: TGTGCCTGGAGTCTAACCCCTAGGTCCAACCTTAATGAAAAACTGTTTTTT.

The CDR3 spells CASSRDRVSTGELFF. In DNA form, the CDR3 reads TGCGCCAGCAGCCGGGACAGGGTGAGCACCGGGGAGCTGTTTTTT. V gene TRBV5-1 combines with J gene TRBJ2-2, with 9 bases identical to TRBD1. There are 15 residues in the CDR3. Unmatched junction bases numbered 5, after V lost 4 bases and J lost 4 bases. Germline V lookup: CDR1 SGHRS, CDR2 YFSETQ.

The chain couples TRBV19 to TRBJ1-5; possibly TRBD1 for D (5 bases). Germline-derived CDR1 and CDR2 are LNHDA and SQIVND (reference sequence). V was clipped by 11 bases and J by 2 bases, with 16 bases between them. This CDR3 spans 14 amino acids. Here the CDR3 reads CAAGGVSGNQPQHF. CDR3 DNA sequence: TGTGCCGCGGGGGGGGTTTCGGGCAATCAGCCCCAGCATTTT.

The gene calls are TRBV7-9 and TRBJ1-1, with D tentatively TRBD1 (6 bases). Germline loops: CDR1 SEHNR, CDR2 FQNEAQ (reference sequence). Trimming left V 5 bases short and J 5 bases short, with 15 bases between. CDR3 length equals 14 residues. DNA of the CDR3: TGTGCCAGCAGCCTCGCGGCTACAGGGACTGAAGCTTTCTTT. This codes for CASSLAATGTEAFF.

The chain links TRBV7-9 to TRBJ1-1, with 7 bases that match TRBD1. Trimming cost V 6 bases and J 3 bases; bases outside gene matches: 13. Germline-derived CDR1 and CDR2 are SEHNR and FQNEAQ (reference sequence). The CDR3 covers 16 residues. As DNA, the CDR3 is TGTGCCAGCAGACCCGACAGGGTCGGTTTCCACACTGAAGCTTTCTTT. The encoded protein is CASRPDRVGFHTEAFF. The complete variable domain, with remaining parts taken from reference TRBV7-9 and TRBJ1-1, reads DTGVSQNPRHKITKRGQNVTFRCDPISEHNRLYWYRQTLGQGPEFLTYFQNEAQLEKSRLLSDRFSAERPKGSFSTLEIQRTEQGDSAMYLCASRPDRVGFHTEAFFGQGTRLTVV.

The chain couples TRBV6-4 to TRBJ2-7, with 7 bases matching TRBD1. The trim removed 6 bases at V and 6 bases at J, leaving 8 bases unmatched. The germline gives CDR1 MRHNA, CDR2 SNTAGT. This CDR3 comprises 13 residues. The CDR3 bases are TGTGCCAGCAGACGTGAAGCAGGGGGCGAGCAGTACTTC. It codes for CASRREAGGEQYF.

The genes are TRBV27 and TRBJ2-2, with 11 bases identical to TRBD1. The V gene's germline CDR1 is MNHEY and CDR2 SMNVEV (reference sequence). The CDR3 consists of 14 residues. Germline trimming cut 4 bases from V and 6 bases from J; bases unmatched to any gene: 1. The CDR3 coding sequence is TGTGCCAGCAGTTGGACAGGGGGCTCCGGGGAGCTGTTTTTT. Translating gives CASSWTGGSGELFF.

This clone was counted only a few times. Other DNA sequences within the sample encode an identical CDR3. The chain uses TRBV30 and TRBJ1-2; TRBD1 matches 7 bases. The CDR3 spans 13 residues. CDR1 is GTSNPN, CDR2 SVGIG, per germline (reference sequence). The J segment lost 2 bases and the V segment lost 4 bases, leaving 4 bases of the junction unmatched. This CDR3 is CAWTDRANYGYTF. In DNA, the CDR3 is TGTGCCTGGACCGACAGGGCAAACTATGGCTACACCTTC.

This chain uses TRBV7-3 with TRBJ2-1; D not resolved. V gave up 5 bases and J gave up 9 bases, with 23 bases separating them. CDR3 length: 16 residues. Germline CDR1 reads SGHTA; CDR2 reads FQGTGA. CDR3 sequence (DNA): TGTGCCAGCAGCGGCACAAGTACCCCCCCACAATCTGAGCAGTTCTTC. This sequence encodes CASSGTSTPPQSEQFF.